Listed below are T cell receptor beta chains from one sample, sequenced in a study of blood T cell repertoires in COVID-19. Using immunoSEQ multiplex PCR, the repertoire was profiled, and TCRdb retains in-frame clones only, with some absent. The sample has 75,000 to 90,000 clones, about 90% seen once. Sequencing was done on a sample of peripheral blood. These receptors originate from a human donor in a cohort sampled during active COVID-19. CDR3s include the opening cysteine and the closing phenylalanine or tryptophan. Size values are once, few and many counts, or a class for expanded clones, and some rows have none.

TRBJ2-5,TRBV2,.,CASKQVTGGQETQYF
TRBJ1-3,TRBV10-1,.,CAWVQVSSGNTIYF
TRBJ1-3,TRBV10-1,.,CASSESQGGGNTIYF
TRBJ2-5,TRBV5-1,.,CASSLTGQGAGETQYF
TRBJ2-1,TRBV5-4,.,CASLPSGGASYNEQFF
TRBJ1-1,TRBV5-1,.,CASREPNTEAFF
TRBJ2-1,TRBV5-4,.,CASSLGGLANEQFF
TRBJ2-3,TRBV5-1,.,CASSLEGSGALVTDTQYF
TRBJ2-4,TRBV6-2/TRBV6-3,.,CASSYFVGKNIQYF
TRBJ2-7,TRBV6-5,.,CASSYSGHRDEQYF
TRBJ1-4,TRBV27,.,CASSGGQWNEKLFF
TRBJ2-5,TRBV7-7,once,CASSYGTGFQETQYF
TRBJ1-5,TRBV2,once,CASSLDRGQPQHF
TRBJ1-1,TRBV5-1,.,CASSLTGGIEAFF
TRBJ1-1,TRBV5-4,.,CASSLYRTGPDSTEAFF
TRBJ2-1,TRBV7-2,.,CASSLRRLGLAGGNNEQFF
TRBJ2-2,TRBV4-3,.,CASSQATGSNTGELFF
TRBJ2-7,TRBV6-5,.,CASGKQDYEQYF
TRBJ2-1,TRBV7-9,.,CASSSNGQGEQFF
TRBJ2-5,TRBV4-3,.,CASSQGLAAQETQYF
TRBJ1-3,TRBV6-5,once,CASGSSRGLGNTIYF
TRBJ1-2,TRBV10-3,.,CAISESERSGTF
TRBJ1-1,TRBV6-5,.,CASSKFTGGNTEAFF
TRBJ1-6,TRBV19,.,CASSIDISYNSPLHF
TRBJ1-5,TRBV19,.,CASSTTTFQPQHF
TRBJ2-5,TRBV7-2,.,CASSPPRRGGQETQYF
TRBJ1-3,TRBV2,.,CASSGTVTGNTIYF
TRBJ2-1,TRBV24-1,.,CATSDAGAYNEQFF